This T cell receptor (beta chain) was observed in a study of cytomegalovirus exposure and HLA in healthy donors. Study summary: HLA-typed donors were the source of approximately 80 million unique TCRs held in an early data release.

Unrecorded immune exposures were likely, despite nominal health at sampling. PCR amplification relied on 60 Vbeta primers (plus 13 Jbeta primers). In the original analysis: An analysis performed later counted 60 million to 90 million unique TCR beta chains (roughly 11 million of them shared). Assay used: immunoSEQ multiplex PCR; TCRdb lists only in-frame clones, some missing. From that table come the V and J calls and clone size; the DNA was used to work out D and trimming. The data hold roughly 160,000 clones, with about 85% observed a single time. The V end was cut by 6 bases, the J end by 0 bases, with 6 bases between. Germline lookup yields CDR1 MDHEN and CDR2 SYDVKM. The CDR3 runs to 13 residues.

This chain links TRBV28 with TRBJ2-1; no clear D gene. Sequencing used PBMCs. This TCR was recovered from a man under 40 in good health and CMV-seropositive. CDR3 residues: CASRPGSYNEQFF. In DNA form, the CDR3 reads TGTGCCAGCAGGCCGGGCTCCTACAATGAGCAGTTCTTC. Together with reference TRBV28 and TRBJ2-1, the CDR3 gives the full variable domain: DVKVTQSSRYLVKRTGEKVFLECVQDMDHENMFWYRQDPGLGLRLIYFSYDVKMKEKGDIPEGYSVSREKKERFSLILESASTNQTSMYLCASRPGSYNEQFFGPGTRLTVL.